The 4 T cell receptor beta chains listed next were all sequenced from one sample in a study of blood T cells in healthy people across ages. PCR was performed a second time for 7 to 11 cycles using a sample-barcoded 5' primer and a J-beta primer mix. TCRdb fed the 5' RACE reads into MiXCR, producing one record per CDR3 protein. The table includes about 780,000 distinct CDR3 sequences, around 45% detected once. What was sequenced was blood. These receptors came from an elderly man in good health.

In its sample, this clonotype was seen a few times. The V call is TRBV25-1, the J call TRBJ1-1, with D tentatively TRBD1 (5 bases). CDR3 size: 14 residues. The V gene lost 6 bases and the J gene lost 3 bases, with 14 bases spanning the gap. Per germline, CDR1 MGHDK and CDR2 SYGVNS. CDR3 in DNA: TGTGCCAGCAGGGGTCAACGGGGGGACACTGAAGCTTTCTTT. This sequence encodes CASRGQRGDTEAFF.

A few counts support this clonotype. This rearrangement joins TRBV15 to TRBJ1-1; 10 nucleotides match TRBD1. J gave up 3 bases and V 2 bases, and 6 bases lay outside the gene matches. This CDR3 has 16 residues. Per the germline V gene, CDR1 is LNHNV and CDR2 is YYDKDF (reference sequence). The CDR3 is CATSRPRTGGYTEAFF. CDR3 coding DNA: TGTGCCACCAGCAGACCCCGGACAGGGGGATACACTGAAGCTTTCTTT.

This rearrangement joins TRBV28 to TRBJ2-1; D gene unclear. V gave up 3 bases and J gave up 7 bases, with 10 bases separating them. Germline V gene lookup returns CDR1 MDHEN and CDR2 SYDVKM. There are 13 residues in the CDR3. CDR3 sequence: CASSLPEVNEQFF. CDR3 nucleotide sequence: TGTGCCAGCAGTTTGCCAGAGGTGAATGAGCAGTTCTTC.

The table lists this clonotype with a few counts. CDR3 sequence: CASKSGGGYTF. For the CDR3, the DNA is TGTGCCTCAAAGTCGGGGGGTGGCTACACCTTC. The rearrangement links TRBV30 to TRBJ1-2; D may be TRBD1 (5 bases). Deletions cut 7 bases from V and 7 bases from J, with 13 bases between. Germline lookup yields CDR1 GTSNPN and CDR2 SVGIG (reference sequence). The CDR3 consists of 11 residues.